This TCR beta chain was retrieved from a study of T cells in Graves' hyperthyroidism and ophthalmopathy. Turning to the study itself: Once the initial diagnosis was made, peripheral blood was obtained before any treatment.

Amplified TCR beta CDR3 regions came from RNA transcripts. The HTBI primer set drove a first-round RT-PCR of the TCR CDR3. TCRdb passed the multiplex PCR reads through MiXCR, listing each CDR3 protein once. The sample lists fewer than 300,000 distinct CDR3 sequences, about 15% occurring once. Hyperthyroidism patients were newly diagnosed, had disease duration under 2 months, and were aged 18 to 65 years. This clonotype was counted at least ten times. The CDR3 consists of 14 residues. The V gene's germline CDR1 is SGHRS and CDR2 YFSETQ. V was pared by 4 bases and J by 4 bases, with 14 bases between. Sequencing was performed on blood. The TCR comes from a woman aged 50 to 65 with Graves' hyperthyroidism that later progressed to Graves' ophthalmopathy. This chain links TRBV5-1 with TRBJ1-1, with a possible D match to TRBD1 (5 bases). The CDR3 loop reads CASSPTMGGTEAFF. The CDR3 bases are TGCGCCAGCAGCCCTACGATGGGGGGCACTGAAGCTTTCTTT. Filled out from reference TRBV5-1 and TRBJ1-1, the complete variable domain reads KAGVTQTPRYLIKTRGQQVTLSCSPISGHRSVSWYQQTPGQGLQFLFEYFSETQRNKGNFPGRFSGRQFSNSRSEMNVSTLELGDSALYLCASSPTMGGTEAFFGQGTRLTVV.